The 29 T cell receptor beta chains given below trace back to one sample, sequenced in a study of OX40 agonist ivuxolimab in advanced cancers. Here immunoSEQ multiplex PCR was the method, and the copy in TCRdb shows in-frame clones only, minus some. The sample records 50,000 or so clones, around 89% being singletons. This material consisted of CD4+ or CD8+ T cells sorted from blood, taken in a trial of the OX40 agonist ivuxolimab. The source is an adult with an advanced solid tumor such as melanoma, head and neck, liver or kidney cancer.

The rearrangement uses TRBV23-1 and TRBJ2-7, with TRBD1 identical over 10 bases. TRBV23-1 is an ORF for which the function is uncertain. This CDR3 is built from 14 residues. Trimming took 2 bases from V and 5 from J; bases not matched to a gene: 3. The CDR3 protein is CASSQPGTGDEQYF. The CDR3 nucleotides read TGCGCCAGCAGTCAACCCGGGACAGGGGACGAGCAGTACTTC.

The chain combines TRBV9 with TRBJ2-3, with 7 positions matching TRBD1. Germline CDR1 and CDR2: SGDLS and YYNGEE. This CDR3 region has 15 residues. The V gene end was trimmed by 0 bases and the J gene end by 0 bases; junction bases not matched to a gene: 1. CDR3 sequence: CASSVGQGSTDTQYF. The CDR3 DNA is TGTGCCAGCAGCGTAGGACAGGGTAGCACAGATACGCAGTATTTT.

This chain joins TRBV19 and TRBJ2-3; 12 bases map to TRBD1. Germline trimming cut 4 bases from V and 3 bases from J; bases unmatched to any gene: 5. Germline CDR1 is LNHDA and CDR2 is SQIVND (reference sequence). This CDR3 spans 16 amino acids. CDR3 residues: CASSSSGQGATDTQYF. In nucleotides, the CDR3 is TGTGCCAGTAGTAGTTCGGGACAGGGGGCTACAGATACGCAGTATTTT.

The chain carries TRBV13 and TRBJ2-3, with D possibly being TRBD2 (5 bases). The germline CDR1 and CDR2 sequences are PRHDT and FYEKMQ (reference sequence). The V end was cut by 3 bases, the J end by 2 bases, with 12 bases between. The CDR3 has 15 residues. Here the CDR3 reads CASSFLRGYTDTQYF. The CDR3 DNA is TGTGCCAGCAGCTTTCTTCGGGGTTACACAGATACGCAGTATTTT.

V gene TRBV29-1 combines with J gene TRBJ1-2; D uncertain. Trimming took off 3 bases at V and 4 bases at J, with 6 bases between the two ends. Per the germline V gene, CDR1 is SQVTM and CDR2 is ANQGSEA. This CDR3 spans 11 amino acids. CDR3 in DNA: TGCAGCGTTGAGAGCAGCTATGGCTACACCTTC. Translating it yields CSVESSYGYTF.

This chain joins TRBV4-2 and TRBJ2-3, with TRBD1 as a possible D gene (6 bases). Trimming stripped 0 bases from V and 2 bases from J, with 9 bases between. Germline assignment: CDR1 LGHNA and CDR2 YNFKEQ. The CDR3 extends over 15 amino acids. Written as DNA, the CDR3 is TGTGCCAGCAGCCAAGAGTACAGGGCCACAGATACGCAGTATTTT. Translated, it gives CASSQEYRATDTQYF.

This rearrangement joins TRBV27 to TRBJ2-7, with TRBD1 identical over 9 bases. The V and J ends lost 5 bases and 6 bases, in that order; junction bases with no gene match: 5. Germline V gives CDR1 MNHEY, CDR2 SMNVEV (reference sequence). CDR3 size: 13 residues. Here the CDR3 DNA reads TGTGCCAGCAGTGTCGGGACAGGGTCCGAGCAGTACTTC. Its translation: CASSVGTGSEQYF.

This chain uses TRBV7-8 with TRBJ2-7, with D possibly being TRBD1 (9 bases). The germline V and J ends were trimmed by 5 bases and 5 bases, with 19 bases remaining between them. This CDR3 spans 15 amino acids. CDR1 and CDR2 from the germline V gene are SGHVS and FQNEAQ. The CDR3 bases are TGTGCCAGCAGCCGGGGGGGACAGGGCGGAGACGAGCAGTACTTC. It codes for CASSRGGQGGDEQYF.

The rearrangement joins TRBV7-9 to TRBJ2-3; the D is unclear. The germline V gene has CDR1 SEHNR and CDR2 FQNEAQ (reference sequence). There are 15 residues in the CDR3. Trimming cost V 4 bases and J 2 bases, with 13 bases left between them. The CDR3 nucleotides read TGTGCCAGCAGCTCTTCGATAATTTACACAGATACGCAGTATTTT. Amino acid sequence: CASSSSIIYTDTQYF.

This clone was counted a few times. The chain combines TRBV6-1 with TRBJ1-1; D unclear. This CDR3 has 17 residues. Germline CDR1 MNHNS, CDR2 SASEGT. The germline V and J ends were trimmed by 3 bases and 0 bases, with 17 bases remaining between them. In DNA form, the CDR3 reads TGTGCCAGCAGTGATGGGTGGGTCGGATATATGAACACTGAAGCTTTCTTT. This codes for CASSDGWVGYMNTEAFF.

This clone occurred once. The chain combines TRBV10-3 with TRBJ2-1, with a weak D call TRBD1 (6 bases). The CDR3 has 13 residues. Trimming pared 3 bases from V and 6 bases from J, leaving 9 bases between. CDR1 and CDR2 (germline): ENHRY, SYGVKD. In DNA, the CDR3 is TGTGCCATCAGTGACCAAGGGGGCAATGAGCAGTTCTTC. Translation gives CAISDQGGNEQFF.

The V gene is TRBV6-6, the J gene TRBJ2-5, with D maybe TRBD2 (5 bases). The CDR3 has 12 amino acids. The germline CDR1 and CDR2 sequences are MNHNY and SVGAGI (reference sequence). Between the trimmed V and J ends, which lost 3 bases and 5 bases, there was a span of 7 bases. Here the CDR3 reads CASSYPGETQYF. CDR3 nucleotide sequence: TGTGCCAGCAGTTATCCGGGGGAGACCCAGTACTTC.

The rearrangement joins TRBV27 to TRBJ2-7, with a possible D match to TRBD2 (7 bases). The CDR3 is made up of 14 amino acids. Trimming removed 4 bases from V and 0 bases from J, with 10 bases in between. Looked up from germline, CDR1 is MNHEY and CDR2 is SMNVEV (reference sequence). In DNA, the CDR3 is TGTGCCAGCAGTTCGGGGGGCGACTCCTACGAGCAGTACTTC. The encoded protein is CASSSGGDSYEQYF.

This chain joins TRBV27 and TRBJ2-7; TRBD2 agrees at 14 bases. The CDR3 totals 18 residues. The ends lost 1 base at V and 6 bases at J; junction bases unmatched: 11. Germline CDR1 and CDR2: MNHEY and SMNVEV (reference sequence). CDR3 bases: TGTGCCAGCAGTTTATTTGGGACTAGCGGGAGCGTCGGCTTCGAGCAGTACTTC. Its protein is CASSLFGTSGSVGFEQYF.

V usage is TRBV9 and J usage is TRBJ2-5, with unresolved D. Germline CDR1 and CDR2: SGDLS and YYNGEE. Trimming pared 0 bases from V and 5 bases from J, leaving 2 bases between. CDR3 size: 11 residues. The CDR3 sequence: CASSVAETQYF. Here the CDR3 DNA reads TGTGCCAGCAGCGTAGCGGAGACCCAGTACTTC.

The chain is built from TRBV19 and TRBJ1-3, with D possibly matching TRBD1 (6 bases). CDR1 and CDR2 from the germline V gene are LNHDA and SQIVND (reference sequence). V dropped 5 bases and J dropped 0 bases, with 14 bases sitting between them. This CDR3 has 16 amino acids. The DNA of the CDR3 is TGTGCCAGTAGTTGGGGACACATAAGCTCTGGAAACACCATATATTTT. Translation gives CASSWGHISSGNTIYF.

This sequence joins TRBV27 and TRBJ1-1; D is undetermined. Per germline, CDR1 MNHEY and CDR2 SMNVEV (reference sequence). Trimming cost V 2 bases and J 8 bases, with 12 bases left between them. This CDR3 has 13 amino acids. CDR3 protein: CASSLGQMNEAFF. The CDR3 DNA reads TGTGCCAGCAGTTTAGGGCAGATGAACGAAGCTTTCTTT.

The chain couples TRBV19 to TRBJ2-1; D tentatively reads TRBD1 or TRBD2 (5 bases each). V gave up 6 bases and J gave up 6 bases, with 18 bases separating them. Germline V CDR1 and CDR2: LNHDA, SQIVND (reference sequence). The CDR3 extends over 15 amino acids. CDR3 protein: CASRATATGFNEQFF. The CDR3 region has the DNA TGTGCCAGTAGGGCGACAGCGACGGGGTTCAATGAGCAGTTCTTC.

The rearrangement links TRBV7-2 to TRBJ2-7; TRBD2 agrees at 12 bases. The CDR3 loop spans 18 amino acids. Germline assignment: CDR1 SGHTA and CDR2 FQGNSA. V shed 5 bases and J 3 bases; nucleotides not matched to a gene: 14. CDR3 nucleotides: TGTGCCAGCAGCGCCCGATTAATAGGACTAGCGGGAAACTACGAGCAGTACTTC. It specifies CASSARLIGLAGNYEQYF.

This sequence joins TRBV14 and TRBJ1-1; the D is unclear. Per the germline V gene, CDR1 is SGHDN and CDR2 is FVKESK. The CDR3 is 15 residues long. Trimming took off 1 base at V and 1 base at J, with 10 bases between the two ends. CDR3 nucleotide sequence: TGTGCCAGCAGCCAAGCGGCCCCTTCGAACACTGAAGCTTTCTTT. Translated, it gives CASSQAAPSNTEAFF.

The chain carries TRBV7-9 and TRBJ2-5; D ambiguous. The CDR3 sequence is 15 residues long. Per the germline V gene, CDR1 is SEHNR and CDR2 is FQNEAQ (reference sequence). V dropped 1 base and J dropped 5 bases, with 14 bases sitting between them. CDR3 DNA sequence: TGTGCCAGCAGCTTAGTGGTGGGTGTTGGGGAGACCCAGTACTTC. Translated: CASSLVVGVGETQYF.

The chain combines TRBV6-5 with TRBJ1-2; possible D gene TRBD1, 5 bases. Per germline, CDR1 MNHEY and CDR2 SVGAGI. This CDR3 spans 11 amino acids. V was trimmed by 9 bases and J by 4 bases, leaving 9 bases between them. The CDR3 reads CASWGSYGYTF. In nucleotides, the CDR3 is TGTGCCAGTTGGGGCAGCTATGGCTACACCTTC.

This chain joins TRBV10-3 and TRBJ2-7, with D uncertain. CDR1 is ENHRY and CDR2 is SYGVKD in the germline V gene. This CDR3 has 14 amino acids. The V and J ends lost 2 bases and 3 bases respectively, with 11 bases between them. CDR3 sequence reads: CAISELRTDYEQYF. Written as DNA, the CDR3 is TGTGCCATCAGTGAGCTCAGGACGGACTACGAGCAGTACTTC.

V is TRBV5-6 and J is TRBJ1-5; possible D gene TRBD1, 5 bases. CDR3 length: 13 amino acids. V lost 2 bases to trimming and J lost 7 bases, with 10 bases between them. Per the germline V gene, CDR1 is SGHDT and CDR2 is YYEEEE. CDR3 amino acids: CASSFGGDQPQHF. CDR3 DNA sequence: TGTGCCAGCAGCTTTGGAGGGGACCAGCCCCAGCATTTT. Together with reference TRBV5-6 and TRBJ1-5, the CDR3 gives the full variable domain: DAGVTQSPTHLIKTRGQQVTLRCSPKSGHDTVSWYQQALGQGPQFIFQYYEEEERQRGNFPDRFSGHQFPNYSSELNVNALLLGDSALYLCASSFGGDQPQHFGDGTRLSIL.

This sequence joins TRBV13 and TRBJ2-7; D unresolved. The germline gives CDR1 PRHDT, CDR2 FYEKMQ (reference sequence). Trimming removed 0 bases from V and 1 base from J, with 1 base in between. There are 12 residues in the CDR3. CDR3 in DNA: TGTGCCAGCAGCTTAGGGTCCTACGAGCAGTACTTC. Encoded protein: CASSLGSYEQYF.

The genes are TRBV5-6 and TRBJ1-5; D perhaps matches TRBD1 (5 bases). CDR3 size: 13 residues. Trimming took off 3 bases at V and 5 bases at J, with 9 bases between the two ends. Germline CDR1 reads SGHDT; CDR2 reads YYEEEE. The CDR3 DNA reads TGTGCCAGCAGCTATGGGGGAGATCAGCCCCAGCATTTT. It specifies CASSYGGDQPQHF.

Comments on this clone: An end of the junction does not agree with germline; a read error may underlie this. The chain employs TRBV7-3 and TRBJ2-7; D gene ambiguous. This CDR3 is 13 amino acids long. Germline V gene data show CDR1 as SGHTA and CDR2 as FQGTGA. CDR3 nucleotides: TGTGCCAGCAGTTTAACCCCTGGGTACGAGCAGTACTTC. Translating gives CASSLTPGYEQYF.

V usage is TRBV6-5 and J usage is TRBJ2-7; D is undetermined. Germline V gene data show CDR1 as MNHEY and CDR2 as SVGAGI. The CDR3 loop spans 15 amino acids. Trimming removed 2 bases at V and 3 bases at J, with 14 bases between. The CDR3, as DNA: TGTGCCAGCAGTTACGAGCCGGACCCAAGCTACGAGCAGTACTTC. It is translated as CASSYEPDPSYEQYF.

This rearrangement joins TRBV6-1 to TRBJ1-5; no reliable D call. From germline, CDR1 is MNHNS and CDR2 SASEGT. The germline V and J ends were trimmed by 4 bases and 0 bases, with 22 bases remaining between them. The CDR3 has 19 residues. The CDR3 loop reads CASSAEDSRSLISNQPQHF. CDR3 sequence (DNA): TGTGCCAGCAGTGCTGAGGACTCCCGTTCTCTAATTAGCAATCAGCCCCAGCATTTT.